The 21 T cell receptor beta chains in this list originate from one sample, sequenced in a study of early stage breast cancer tumors. The data were produced by immunoSEQ multiplex PCR, yet TCRdb's version contains in-frame clones alone and is incomplete. This table holds 50,000 to 75,000 clones, over 60% found once. Sequencing used blood. The receptors derive from a person aged 25 to 45 with breast cancer.

This clone occurred a few times. This chain uses TRBV2 with TRBJ2-7, with 12 bases aligning to TRBD2. The CDR3 is 15 residues long. The ends lost 4 bases at V and 6 bases at J; junction bases unmatched: 7. Germline V lookup: CDR1 SNHLY, CDR2 FYNNEI. The CDR3 nucleotides read TGTGCCAGCAGTGGGCTAGCGGGAGGGCTGGGCGAGCAGTACTTC. This codes for CASSGLAGGLGEQYF.

V usage is TRBV9 and J usage is TRBJ2-7, with D tentatively TRBD1 (6 bases). Germline values: CDR1 SGDLS, CDR2 YYNGEE. The CDR3 loop spans 16 amino acids. Trimming removed 0 bases from V and 0 bases from J, with 13 bases in between. The CDR3, as DNA: TGTGCCAGCAGCGTAGCATGGGACACGAGCTCCTACGAGCAGTACTTC. Protein sequence: CASSVAWDTSSYEQYF.

The chain recombines TRBV11-3 with TRBJ2-1, with 9 bases aligning to TRBD2. CDR3 length equals 15 residues. V lost 5 bases, J lost 6 bases, and 8 bases stayed unmatched. CDR1 SGHNT and CDR2 YENEEA come from the germline V gene. In nucleotides, the CDR3 is TGTGCCAGCAGCGTACCGGGACTAGCCTCCAATGAGCAGTTCTTC. Translation: CASSVPGLASNEQFF.

This clone came up once. V is TRBV19 and J is TRBJ1-1; possible D gene TRBD1, 5 bases. The germline gives CDR1 LNHDA, CDR2 SQIVND (reference sequence). CDR3 length: 15 residues. V shed 1 base and J shed 4 bases, with 13 bases lying between them. For the CDR3, the DNA is TGTGCCAGTAGTATAGGGAGGGGCGCGGGCACTGAAGCTTTCTTT. Encoded protein: CASSIGRGAGTEAFF.

The chain combines TRBV19 with TRBJ2-5, with 8 bases matching TRBD1. Per germline, CDR1 LNHDA and CDR2 SQIVND (reference sequence). The CDR3 consists of 15 residues. The trim removed 5 bases at V and 4 bases at J, leaving 9 bases unmatched. This chain's CDR3 is CASSGGQGFGETQYF. CDR3 nucleotide sequence: TGTGCCAGTAGTGGCGGACAGGGTTTCGGAGAGACCCAGTACTTC.

The chain combines TRBV4-2 with TRBJ2-7; TRBD2 matches 7 bases. Unmatched junction bases numbered 9, after V lost 1 base and J lost 3 bases. Per germline, CDR1 LGHNA and CDR2 YNFKEQ. This CDR3 is 16 amino acids long. The DNA of the CDR3 is TGTGCCAGCAGCCAAGCTCCCCTGGGGGGGGTCTACGAGCAGTACTTC. Amino acid sequence: CASSQAPLGGVYEQYF.

This clone was found once. Written as DNA, the CDR3 is TGTGCCAGCAGTGACGTAGGGACAGCCAACACTGAAGCTTTCTTT. It translates to CASSDVGTANTEAFF. This rearrangement joins TRBV6-1 to TRBJ1-1; 7 bases are shared with TRBD1. CDR1 is MNHNS, CDR2 SASEGT, per germline. V dropped 3 bases and J dropped 2; count of bases not matched to a gene: 6. The CDR3 runs to 15 residues.

The gene calls are TRBV18 and TRBJ1-6; D uncertain. The CDR3 runs 13 residues. In germline, CDR1 is KGHSH, CDR2 LQKENI. The V end was cut by 3 bases, the J end by 12 bases, with 12 bases between. DNA for the CDR3: TGTGCCAGCTCACCGCAATCTCAAGAACCCCTCCACTTT. Amino acid sequence: CASSPQSQEPLHF.

The chain carries TRBV4-2 and TRBJ1-1; the D is unclear. The CDR3 runs 12 residues. V was cut by 0 bases and J by 8 bases, with 7 bases left in between. CDR1 is LGHNA and CDR2 is YNFKEQ in the germline V gene. CDR3 sequence (DNA): TGTGCCAGCAGCCAAGATACCAGCGAAGCTTTCTTT. Residues: CASSQDTSEAFF.

The chain uses TRBV5-6 and TRBJ1-2; D is possibly TRBD1 (6 bases). Germline CDR1 reads SGHDT; CDR2 reads YYEEEE. The CDR3 runs 16 residues. Trimming took off 4 bases at V and 3 bases at J, with 19 bases between the two ends. The CDR3 loop reads CASSPAPGARYYGYTF. CDR3 DNA: TGTGCCAGCAGCCCCGCCCCGGGGGCCCGATACTATGGCTACACCTTC.

Within the sample, this clone is medium-sized. This sequence joins TRBV29-1 and TRBJ1-2; D unclear. Between the trimmed V and J ends, which lost 3 bases and 7 bases, there was a span of 12 bases. The CDR3 is made up of 12 amino acids. Looked up from germline, CDR1 is SQVTM and CDR2 is ANQGSEA. The CDR3 nucleotides read TGCAGCGTTGAGTCAACCTCCGGTGGCTACACCTTC. This gives the protein CSVESTSGGYTF. Combining the CDR3 with reference TRBV29-1 and TRBJ1-2 gives the whole variable domain SAVISQKPSRDICQRGTSLTIQCQVDSQVTMMFWYRQQPGQSLTLIATANQGSEATYESGFVIDKFPISRPNLTFSTLTVSNMSPEDSSIYLCSVESTSGGYTFGSGTRLTVV.

This clone was counted only a few times. The chain employs TRBV14 and TRBJ2-7, with 9 bases matching TRBD1. The J segment lost 2 bases and the V segment lost 4 bases, leaving 6 bases of the junction unmatched. Germline V gene sequence: CDR1 SGHDN, CDR2 FVKESK. The CDR3 has 15 residues. The CDR3 loop is CASSLRDRDPYEQYF. Written as DNA, the CDR3 is TGTGCCAGCAGCCTCCGGGACAGGGACCCCTACGAGCAGTACTTC.

The gene calls are TRBV30 and TRBJ1-1, with no clear D. The CDR3 has 13 residues. Trimming removed 3 bases at V and 4 bases at J, with 12 bases between. Germline V lookup: CDR1 GTSNPN, CDR2 SVGIG (reference sequence). The CDR3 DNA reads TGTGCCTGGAGCTCAGCGACGGTCACTGAAGCTTTCTTT. Protein sequence: CAWSSATVTEAFF.

The CDR3 here is CASRGLRELFF. The CDR3 nucleotides read TGTGCCAGCAGAGGGTTGAGGGAGCTGTTTTTT. J is TRBJ2-2 and V is TRBV6-1; D uncertain. Trimming left V 6 bases short and J 9 bases short, with 8 bases between. Germline CDR1 reads MNHNS; CDR2 reads SASEGT. There are 11 residues in the CDR3.

This chain links TRBV18 with TRBJ1-2; 7 bases are shared with TRBD1. Germline V gene data show CDR1 as KGHSH and CDR2 as LQKENI. The CDR3 has 17 amino acids. Losses at the gene ends were 3 bases for V and 4 bases for J; bases not matched to a gene: 14. CDR3 residues: CASSPGTAHSASYGYTF. The CDR3 DNA follows: TGTGCCAGCTCACCGGGGACAGCCCATAGTGCCAGCTATGGCTACACCTTC.

This chain uses TRBV10-2 with TRBJ2-3, with 10 nucleotides matching TRBD2. The V gene's germline CDR1 is WSHSY and CDR2 SAAADI. The CDR3 totals 16 residues. V lost 2 bases and J lost 2; bases outside the gene matches: 4. The CDR3 DNA reads TGCGCCAGCAGTGAGAGAGCGGGAGGGATCACAGATACGCAGTATTTT. Protein product: CASSERAGGITDTQYF.

Only one count was recorded for this clone. J is TRBJ1-4 and V is TRBV4-2; D gene ambiguous. Germline V gene lookup returns CDR1 LGHNA and CDR2 YNFKEQ. The CDR3 totals 17 residues. V gave up 4 bases and J gave up 3 bases, with 18 bases separating them. The CDR3 reads CASSRRGAEGPNEKLFF. The CDR3 DNA is TGTGCCAGCAGCCGTCGTGGAGCGGAGGGTCCTAATGAAAAACTGTTTTTT.

The chain has TRBV11-2 and TRBJ2-7, with 8 bases identical to TRBD2. In germline, CDR1 is SGHAT, CDR2 FQNNGV. V was pared by 5 bases and J by 7 bases, with 16 bases of the junction left unmatched. This CDR3 is 16 amino acids long. For the CDR3, the DNA is TGTGCCAGCAGCCTGGGACTAGTCAATCCCTTCAGGGAGCAGTACTTC. Its translation: CASSLGLVNPFREQYF.

The sample holds one count of this clone. This chain connects TRBV5-6 to TRBJ2-5; D not certain. Trimming took 5 bases from V and 4 from J, leaving 18 bases between them. The CDR3 length is 15 residues. Germline assignment: CDR1 SGHDT and CDR2 YYEEEE. The CDR3 DNA is TGTGCCAGCAGGGAATGGAATAGGGCCCCAGAGACCCAGTACTTC. Translating it yields CASREWNRAPETQYF.

The chain uses TRBV4-1 and TRBJ2-7, with 7 nucleotides matching TRBD2. The CDR3 covers 18 residues. V lost 2 bases and J lost 1; bases outside the gene matches: 14. Germline V CDR1 and CDR2: MGHRA, YSYEKL. The DNA for the CDR3 is TGCGCCAGCAGCCAAAGCCCCCCAGGGAGCGGGACGTCCTACGAGCAGTACTTC. Its translation is CASSQSPPGSGTSYEQYF.

The rearrangement uses TRBV6-1 and TRBJ2-5; 9 bases are a match to TRBD2. Germline loops: CDR1 MNHNS, CDR2 SASEGT. The CDR3 extends over 17 amino acids. V shed 1 base and J 7 bases; nucleotides not matched to a gene: 13. The CDR3 protein is CASSEVEAGGLDATQYF. DNA for the CDR3: TGTGCCAGCAGTGAAGTAGAGGCGGGAGGGCTAGATGCGACCCAGTACTTC.